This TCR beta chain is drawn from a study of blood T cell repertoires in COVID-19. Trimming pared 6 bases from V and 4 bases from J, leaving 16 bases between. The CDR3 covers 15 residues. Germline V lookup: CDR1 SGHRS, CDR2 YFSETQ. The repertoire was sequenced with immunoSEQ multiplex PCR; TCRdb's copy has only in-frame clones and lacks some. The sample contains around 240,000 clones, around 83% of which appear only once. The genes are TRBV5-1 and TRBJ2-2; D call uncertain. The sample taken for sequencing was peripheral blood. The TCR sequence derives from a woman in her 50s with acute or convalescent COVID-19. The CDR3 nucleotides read TGCGCCAGCAAATTGTCGCAGGTGTCCACCGGGGAGCTGTTTTTT. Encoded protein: CASKLSQVSTGELFF.